Listed below are T cell receptor beta chains from one sample, sequenced in a study of blood T cell repertoires in COVID-19. The table came from immunoSEQ multiplex PCR; TCRdb's copy has only in-frame clones and leaves some out. The sample has some 330,000 clones; 80% to 95% are singletons. The sequencing sample was made of PBMCs or T cells enriched from blood (not recorded which). The receptors originated from a woman in her thirties who had recovered from COVID-19. Both conserved end residues are trimmed from each CDR3. Some rows have no size entry. The others give once, few or many, or a class for an expanded clone.

CDR3 protein,V gene,clone size,J gene
ATGQDRNQPQH,TRBV15,once,TRBJ1-5
ASSYGGAGTEAF,TRBV6-5,.,TRBJ1-1
ASSSGTRAQY,TRBV28,.,TRBJ2-3
ASSRQRLEPQH,TRBV7-2,.,TRBJ1-5
ASSLTFVVLGGVNSPLH,TRBV7-3,.,TRBJ1-6
ASSSKADRDTEAF,TRBV7-2,.,TRBJ1-1
ASSPDGGYTIY,TRBV3-1/TRBV3-2,.,TRBJ1-3
ASSLSPRRAGGTYEQY,TRBV11-2,.,TRBJ2-7
ASSQDKAGLRELF,TRBV4-3,.,TRBJ2-2
ASSLASGGEAF,TRBV27,.,TRBJ1-1
ASSPQGARDEKLF,TRBV18,.,TRBJ1-4
ASSRKNKTGQGPYEQY,TRBV7-2,once,TRBJ2-7
AISVGGAGGDTQY,TRBV10-3,.,TRBJ2-3
ASSSQGLVHRLH,TRBV7-2,.,TRBJ1-6
ASSLGGLAGLQY,TRBV7-9,once,TRBJ2-4
ASSSLDSRHEQF,TRBV27,once,TRBJ2-1
ASSPTRLAGGVLRLVQY,TRBV27,.,TRBJ2-7
SVEFGRENTEAF,TRBV29-1,.,TRBJ1-1
ATRQGTDVREQY,TRBV15,.,TRBJ2-7
ATSRDTGGGTKNIQY,TRBV15,.,TRBJ2-4
ASSAGGRDQPQH,TRBV5-1,.,TRBJ1-5
ASSRGGTTNEKLF,TRBV6-2/TRBV6-3,.,TRBJ1-4
ASSQQGNEQF,TRBV13,.,TRBJ2-1
ASSLGPFYEQY,TRBV11-3,.,TRBJ2-7
ASTPRREDTQY,TRBV7-2,.,TRBJ2-3
ASSYRRSTDTQY,TRBV27,.,TRBJ2-3
ASSQAGGGGNSPLH,TRBV4-1,.,TRBJ1-6
ASKGFQGAGDTQY,TRBV19,.,TRBJ2-3
ASSSSMPGSNEQF,TRBV11-1,.,TRBJ2-1
ASSPAGRTDTQY,TRBV18,.,TRBJ2-3
ASSLAGLTYNEQF,TRBV5-5,.,TRBJ2-1
ASSQFTGQEQNQPQH,TRBV23-1,once,TRBJ1-5
ASSPFEFMTYNSPLH,TRBV27,.,TRBJ1-6
ASSYSSSGSYEQY,TRBV6-5,.,TRBJ2-7
ASSLAGGEKLF,TRBV12-3/TRBV12-4,.,TRBJ1-4
ASSMGTESYEQY,TRBV19,.,TRBJ2-7
ASTSGSYEQY,TRBV5-1,.,TRBJ2-7
ASSPTSGGAGHTGELF,TRBV28,.,TRBJ2-2
ASSSRLAGGYQETQY,TRBV6-2/TRBV6-3,.,TRBJ2-5